This TCR beta chain was profiled in a study of cytomegalovirus exposure and HLA in healthy donors. About the research overall: Earlier, 180 million or so T cells were analyzed, and about 120 million unique TCR beta sequences were found among them.

As for this clone: Its target is not known.

The germline CDR1 and CDR2 sequences are MDHEN and SYDVKM. V was trimmed by 3 bases and J by 6 bases, leaving 11 bases between them. The CDR3 runs 13 residues. 60 Vbeta and 13 Jbeta primers were used in PCR. The protocol was immunoSEQ multiplex PCR, while the TCRdb copy is restricted to in-frame clones and leaves out a portion. This sample's table reports about 160,000 clones. General observations from the study: High specificity and sensitivity for cytomegalovirus status were reported for the classifier. In a later analysis, a genetic analysis reported fewer productive-TCR N-insertions in an Asian-associated ancestry cluster than the cohort average.

The sequenced sample consisted of PBMCs. This TCR came from a man aged 25 to 40 in good health and CMV-seronegative. J is TRBJ1-1 and V is TRBV28; the D is unclear. The CDR3 reads CASSFLQVSEAFF. DNA for the CDR3: TGTGCCAGCAGTTTTCTTCAGGTTTCTGAAGCTTTCTTT.